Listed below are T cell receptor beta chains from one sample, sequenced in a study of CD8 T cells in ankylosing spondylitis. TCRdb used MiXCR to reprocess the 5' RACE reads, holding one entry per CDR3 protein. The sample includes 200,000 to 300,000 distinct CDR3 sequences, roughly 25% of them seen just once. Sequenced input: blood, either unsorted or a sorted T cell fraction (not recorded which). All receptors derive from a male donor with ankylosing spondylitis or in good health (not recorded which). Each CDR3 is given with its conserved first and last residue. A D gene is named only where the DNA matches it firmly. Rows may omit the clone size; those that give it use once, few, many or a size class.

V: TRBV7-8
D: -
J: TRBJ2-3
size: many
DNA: TGTGCCAGCAGCTTAGGAAGTAGGTCAGATACGCAGTATTTT
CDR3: CASSLGSRSDTQYF

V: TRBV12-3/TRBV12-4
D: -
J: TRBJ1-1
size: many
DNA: TGTGCCAGCAGTACAGGGAATGATGGCACTGAAGCTTTCTTT
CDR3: CASSTGNDGTEAFF

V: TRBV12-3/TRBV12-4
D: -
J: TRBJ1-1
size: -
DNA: TGTGCCAGCGGATACATGAACACTGAAGCTTTCTTT
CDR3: CASGYMNTEAFF

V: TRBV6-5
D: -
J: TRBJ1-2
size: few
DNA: TGTGCCAGCAGTTACTCCCAAGGGAGGGACGGTCTCTATGGCTACACCTTC
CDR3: CASSYSQGRDGLYGYTF

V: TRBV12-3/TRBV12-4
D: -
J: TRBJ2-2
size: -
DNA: TGTGCCAGCAGTTCGGGACCCCCGAACACCGGGGAGCTGTTTTTT
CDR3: CASSSGPPNTGELFF

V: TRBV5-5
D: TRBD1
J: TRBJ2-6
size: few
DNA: TGTGCCAGCAGCTTGCGGGGACAGGCGACCTCTGGGGCCAACGTCCTGACTTTC
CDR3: CASSLRGQATSGANVLTF

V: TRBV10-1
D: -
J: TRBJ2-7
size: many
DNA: TGCGCCAGCAGTCCTGACGGGACCTCCTACGAGCAGTACTTC
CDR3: CASSPDGTSYEQYF

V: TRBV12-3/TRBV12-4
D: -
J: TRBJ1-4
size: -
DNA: TGTGCCAGCAGGCCAAGGACAGATAATGAAAAACTGTTTTTT
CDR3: CASRPRTDNEKLFF

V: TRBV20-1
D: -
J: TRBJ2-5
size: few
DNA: TGCAGTGCCCGCCCTTCATACAATACGGGACTGTACGAAGAGACCCAGTACTTC
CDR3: CSARPSYNTGLYEETQYF

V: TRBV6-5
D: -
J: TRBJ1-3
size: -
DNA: TGTGCCAGCACTTGGGGAAACACCATATATTTT
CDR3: CASTWGNTIYF

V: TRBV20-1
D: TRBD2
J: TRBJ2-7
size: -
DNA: TGCAGTGCTAGAGTCCCAGCGGGGGGGAGAGGGGAGCAGTACTTC
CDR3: CSARVPAGGRGEQYF

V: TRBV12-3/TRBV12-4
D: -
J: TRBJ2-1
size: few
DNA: TGTGCCAGCAGCGCGAGCTCCTACAATGAGCAGTTCTTC
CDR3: CASSASSYNEQFF

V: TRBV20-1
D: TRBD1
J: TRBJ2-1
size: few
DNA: TGCAGTGCTAGAGATCCGGGACAGGGGCCCGATGAGCAGTTCTTC
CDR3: CSARDPGQGPDEQFF

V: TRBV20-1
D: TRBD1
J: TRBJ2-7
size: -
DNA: TGCAGTGCCCCGGGACAGGGGGTGGATGAGCAGTACTTC
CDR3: CSAPGQGVDEQYF

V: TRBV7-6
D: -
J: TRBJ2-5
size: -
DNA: TGTGCCAGCAGCTTAGCCGACAGTGGCCAAGAGACCCAGTACTTC
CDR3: CASSLADSGQETQYF